These 3 T cell receptor beta chains originate from one sample sequenced in a study of T cell changes during pregnancy in multiple sclerosis. Libraries were prepared by immunoSEQ multiplex PCR; TCRdb keeps only in-frame clonotypes and omits some of them. Here the sample spans tens of thousands of clones, over 80% being singletons. Here the sequenced sample was CD4+ T cells from peripheral blood mononuclear cells, taken after pregnancy. These receptors were collected from a female donor with multiple sclerosis, enrolled in a pregnancy study.

V is TRBV7-8 and J is TRBJ2-2; 12 positions match TRBD2. CDR1 and CDR2 from the germline V gene are SGHVS and FQNEAQ. The J segment lost 6 bases and the V segment lost 5 bases, leaving 7 bases of the junction unmatched. The CDR3 runs to 16 residues. The CDR3 spells CASSPRTSGVAGELFF. The CDR3 region has the DNA TGTGCCAGCAGCCCTAGGACTAGCGGGGTGGCCGGGGAGCTGTTTTTT. Filled out from reference TRBV7-8 and TRBJ2-2, the complete variable domain reads GAGVSQSPRYKVAKRGQDVALRCDPISGHVSLFWYQQALGQGPEFLTYFQNEAQLDKSGLPSDRFFAERPEGSVSTLKIQRTQQEDSAVYLCASSPRTSGVAGELFFGEGSRLTVL.

J is TRBJ1-5 and V is TRBV19; TRBD1 matches at 7 bases. V was clipped by 8 bases and J by 7 bases; unmatched bases: 5. CDR1 and CDR2 (germline): LNHDA, SQIVND (reference sequence). This CDR3 comprises 12 residues. As DNA, the CDR3 is TGTGCCAGTGCGACAGGGCGCCAGCCCCAGCATTTT. Translation gives CASATGRQPQHF.

The chain links TRBV19 to TRBJ1-5; TRBD1 matches 8 bases. CDR1 LNHDA and CDR2 SQIVND come from the germline V gene (reference sequence). V shed 5 bases, J shed 3 bases, and the junction held 6 bases outside the gene matches. The CDR3 contains 15 residues. The CDR3 nucleotides are TGTGCCAGTAGTTCTTCAGGGGGCCTCAATCAGCCCCAGCATTTT. Translating gives CASSSSGGLNQPQHF.